This T cell receptor (beta chain) was recovered during a study of tissue T cells after allogeneic stem cell transplantation. Study at large: Several lines of graft-versus-host disease therapy were given to all patients, all with gastrointestinal involvement.

TCRdb keeps only in-frame clones here, not all; method: immunoSEQ multiplex PCR. Here the sample spans about 26,000 clones, 91% being singletons. V shed 2 bases and J shed 6 bases, with 11 bases lying between them. Germline CDR1 is LGHDT and CDR2 is YNNKEL (reference sequence). CDR3 size: 13 residues. General study points: Motif-based clustering found tissue-specific repertoire signatures shared across patients, though few clones were shared.

Note on this clone: The target antigen is unknown.

The receptor was isolated from a male donor older than 55 who later had graft-versus-host disease after an allogeneic stem cell transplant. The chain employs TRBV3-1 (or the pseudogene TRBV3-2) and TRBJ2-7; D is unresolved. The sequencing used blood, collected before transplantation. The CDR3 reads CASSQSLTLEQYF. For the CDR3, the DNA is TGTGCCAGCAGCCAATCTTTGACCCTCGAGCAGTACTTC.